One and the same sample provided the 23 T cell receptor beta chains below, sequenced in a study of T cell repertoires and Cas9 in healthy adults. Some clones are missing from TCRdb's copy, which holds only in-frame ones; the method was immunoSEQ multiplex PCR. The sample records about 22,000 clones, around 90% being singletons. Specimen: CD4+ effector T cells (CD127+, CD25-, CD137-, CD154-) from PBMCs; culture status not recorded. The receptors originated from a human donor in good health.

The CDR3 bases are TGTGCCAGCAGCTTATTGGGGCCAGATACGCAGTATTTT. It codes for CASSLLGPDTQYF. V usage is TRBV7-2 and J usage is TRBJ2-3; D perhaps matches TRBD1 (5 bases). Germline V lookup: CDR1 SGHTA, CDR2 FQGNSA. V was trimmed by 2 bases and J by 4 bases, leaving 7 bases between them. This CDR3 comprises 13 residues.

This chain connects TRBV7-2 to TRBJ1-2; D remains unclear. The CDR3 has 15 residues. Germline V lookup: CDR1 SGHTA, CDR2 FQGNSA. V lost 1 base, J lost 8 bases, and 17 bases lay in between. CDR3 amino acids: CASSLEGVGTAGYTF. CDR3 in DNA: TGTGCCAGCAGCTTAGAGGGAGTAGGAACAGCGGGCTACACCTTC.

The genes are TRBV28 and TRBJ2-2, with TRBD2 matching over 10 bases. The CDR3 runs to 14 residues. Trimming took 8 bases from V and 6 from J; bases not matched to a gene: 6. CDR1 is MDHEN, CDR2 SYDVKM, per germline. The CDR3: CASGTSVRPGELFF. In DNA form, the CDR3 reads TGTGCCAGCGGGACTAGCGTTCGGCCCGGGGAGCTGTTTTTT.

V and J are TRBV18 and TRBJ2-2; D perhaps matches TRBD1 (5 bases). This CDR3 is 17 amino acids long. Germline-derived CDR1 and CDR2 are KGHSH and LQKENI. The V and J ends lost 1 base and 5 bases respectively, with 17 bases between them. The CDR3 loop is CASSPLEGAGRTGELFF. The CDR3 DNA reads TGTGCCAGCTCACCACTCGAAGGGGCAGGGCGGACCGGGGAGCTGTTTTTT.

The V gene is TRBV27, the J gene TRBJ1-1, with D unclear. The CDR3 is 13 residues long. V was clipped by 6 bases and J by 3 bases, with 11 bases between them. CDR1 is MNHEY and CDR2 is SMNVEV in the germline V gene (reference sequence). The CDR3 region is CASRLSRHTEAFF. The CDR3 DNA sequence: TGTGCCAGCAGGTTGTCCCGGCACACTGAAGCTTTCTTT.

The chain joins TRBV14 to TRBJ1-2; D is possibly TRBD1 (5 bases). Trimming cost V 1 base and J 4 bases, with 10 bases left between them. Germline V CDR1 and CDR2: SGHDN, FVKESK. The CDR3 is 14 residues long. The CDR3 loop is CASSQAGRAYGYTF. The CDR3 DNA reads TGTGCCAGCAGCCAAGCAGGGCGAGCCTATGGCTACACCTTC.

The V call is TRBV19, the J call TRBJ2-2; 9 bases are a match to TRBD1. The CDR3 sequence is 15 residues long. Trimming removed 9 bases from V and 4 bases from J; junction bases left unmatched: 9. From germline, CDR1 is LNHDA and CDR2 SQIVND (reference sequence). CDR3 sequence: CASRSGTGSTGELFF. In DNA form, the CDR3 reads TGTGCCAGCCGTTCCGGGACAGGGTCCACCGGGGAGCTGTTTTTT. The full variable domain, with the rest looked up from reference TRBV19 and TRBJ2-2, is DGGITQSPKYLFRKEGQNVTLSCEQNLNHDAMYWYRQDPGQGLRLIYYSQIVNDFQKGDIAEGYSVSREKKESFPLTVTSAQKNPTAFYLCASRSGTGSTGELFFGEGSRLTVL.

The chain combines TRBV5-1 with TRBJ2-2; tentative D call: TRBD2 (6 bases). CDR3 size: 14 residues. The germline V gene encodes CDR1 SGHRS and CDR2 YFSETQ. The V gene lost 0 bases and the J gene lost 5 bases, with 8 bases spanning the gap. This CDR3 reads CASSLDGGTGELFF. As DNA, the CDR3 is TGCGCCAGCAGCTTGGACGGAGGGACCGGGGAGCTGTTTTTT.

This clone was detected only once. V is TRBV2 and J is TRBJ2-5; D may be TRBD1 (5 bases). Trimming pared 1 base from V and 9 bases from J, leaving 9 bases between. This CDR3 contains 12 residues. Per germline, CDR1 SNHLY and CDR2 FYNNEI. The CDR3 DNA follows: TGTGCCAGCAGTGAAGTTTCAGGGCCCCAGTACTTC. Amino acids: CASSEVSGPQYF.

This chain uses TRBV6-1 with TRBJ1-4; D is perhaps TRBD1 (5 bases). The V end lost 2 bases, the J end lost 7 bases, and 14 bases lay between the germline ends. CDR3 length: 15 amino acids. CDR1 is MNHNS and CDR2 is SASEGT in the germline V gene. CDR3 protein: CASSEPAGLPEKLFF. In DNA, the CDR3 is TGTGCCAGCAGTGAACCCGCAGGGTTACCTGAAAAACTGTTTTTT.

J is TRBJ2-3 and V is TRBV9; possibly TRBD1 for D (7 bases). The CDR3 sequence is 13 residues long. CDR1 and CDR2 (germline): SGDLS, YYNGEE. Trimming removed 1 base from V and 5 bases from J, with 8 bases in between. CDR3: CASSVQGGDTQYF. In DNA, the CDR3 is TGTGCCAGCAGCGTACAGGGGGGAGATACGCAGTATTTT.

The V gene is TRBV14, the J gene TRBJ1-6, with a weak D call TRBD1 (5 bases). Germline-derived CDR1 and CDR2 are SGHDN and FVKESK. This CDR3 region has 14 residues. The V end was cut by 4 bases, the J end by 7 bases, with 11 bases between. The CDR3 sequence is CASSLGVVNSPLHF. DNA of the CDR3: TGTGCCAGCAGCCTGGGGGTGGTCAATTCACCCCTCCACTTT.

The chain has TRBV7-6 and TRBJ1-1; D not certain. Trimming pared 5 bases from V and 1 base from J, leaving 8 bases between. The CDR3 sequence is 13 residues long. The germline gives CDR1 SGHVS, CDR2 FNYEAQ. The CDR3 loop reads CASSPDGNTEAFF. The CDR3, as DNA: TGTGCCAGCAGCCCGGACGGGAACACTGAAGCTTTCTTT.

The genes are TRBV28 and TRBJ1-3; D ambiguous. V dropped 4 bases and J dropped 0 bases, with 13 bases sitting between them. Germline V CDR1 and CDR2: MDHEN, SYDVKM. The length of the CDR3 is 16 residues. CDR3 in amino acids: CASSSGRLSSGNTIYF. The CDR3 region has the DNA TGTGCCAGCAGTTCCGGACGACTCAGCTCTGGAAACACCATATATTTT.

This sequence joins TRBV7-2 and TRBJ2-5; 12 nucleotides agree with TRBD2. The DNA end lines up better with TRBJ2-7; the J call may be wrong. The CDR3 is 15 amino acids. The germline gives CDR1 SGHTA, CDR2 FQGNSA. The CDR3 here is CASSRTSGNSYEQYF. CDR3 coding DNA: TGTGCCAGCAGCCGGACTAGCGGGAACTCCTACGAGCAGTACTTC.

V is TRBV7-9 and J is TRBJ2-5, with TRBD1 matching over 9 bases. CDR1 SEHNR and CDR2 FQNEAQ come from the germline V gene (reference sequence). The ends lost 3 bases at V and 0 bases at J; junction bases unmatched: 2. The CDR3 spans 15 residues. Here the CDR3 reads CASSLTGGYQETQYF. CDR3 bases: TGTGCCAGCAGCTTGACAGGGGGGTACCAAGAGACCCAGTACTTC.

The rearrangement links TRBV27 to TRBJ2-7; 7 bases map to TRBD1. Germline-derived CDR1 and CDR2 are MNHEY and SMNVEV (reference sequence). The CDR3 contains 14 residues. Trimming removed 3 bases from V and 2 bases from J; junction bases left unmatched: 4. Here the CDR3 reads CASSLGRGTYEQYF. DNA of the CDR3: TGTGCCAGCAGTTTGGGCAGGGGGACCTACGAGCAGTACTTC.

The chain employs TRBV7-9 and TRBJ1-1; D possibly corresponds to TRBD1 (6 bases). The V gene lost 5 bases and the J gene lost 4 bases, with 17 bases spanning the gap. Germline CDR1 SEHNR, CDR2 FQNEAQ (reference sequence). The CDR3 totals 15 residues. CDR3 residues: CASSPSTGLATEAFF. The CDR3 DNA follows: TGTGCCAGCAGCCCTTCAACAGGGTTGGCCACTGAAGCTTTCTTT.

The chain has TRBV5-1 and TRBJ1-1; TRBD1 aligns across 7 bases. The germline V gene encodes CDR1 SGHRS and CDR2 YFSETQ. This CDR3 has 16 residues. After removal of 4 bases from V and 0 bases from J, the junction contained 9 bases not matched to a gene. The CDR3 sequence: CASSEAGQQLNTEAFF. CDR3 DNA: TGCGCCAGCAGCGAAGCGGGACAGCAATTGAACACTGAAGCTTTCTTT.

V and J are TRBV28 and TRBJ2-7, with D possibly being TRBD2 (6 bases). The CDR3 length is 15 residues. CDR1 is MDHEN and CDR2 is SYDVKM in the germline V gene. Trimming pared 5 bases from V and 5 bases from J, leaving 19 bases between. CDR3 region: CASSLPTRERNEQYF. CDR3 sequence (DNA): TGTGCCAGCAGTCTCCCCACACGGGAGCGAAACGAGCAGTACTTC.

The sample holds one count of this clone. Compared with germline, one end of the junction differs, possibly owing to a read error. The V call is TRBV7-7, the J call TRBJ1-2; TRBD1 is a possible D gene (6 bases). CDR1 and CDR2 (germline): SSHAT, FNYEAQ (reference sequence). The CDR3 contains 14 residues. DNA of the CDR3: TGTGCTAGCAGCTCTTTCGGGGGCGAGGGGGGCTACACCTTC. Translated, it gives CASSSFGGEGGYTF.

The chain joins TRBV10-3 to TRBJ1-2; TRBD1 agrees at 7 bases. The CDR3 runs to 13 residues. Germline trimming cut 6 bases from V and 3 bases from J; bases unmatched to any gene: 4. Germline loops: CDR1 ENHRY, CDR2 SYGVKD. The CDR3 DNA is TGTGCCATCAGAGGACAGGCCGACTATGGCTACACCTTC. Its protein is CAIRGQADYGYTF.

The chain carries TRBV27 and TRBJ2-1; 10 bases fit TRBD2. After removal of 2 bases from V and 0 bases from J, the junction contained 7 bases not matched to a gene. The CDR3 is made up of 18 amino acids. Germline V CDR1 and CDR2: MNHEY, SMNVEV (reference sequence). The CDR3 DNA reads as TGTGCCAGCAGTTTAAATAGACTAGCGGGCCGCTCCTACAATGAGCAGTTCTTC. Encoded protein: CASSLNRLAGRSYNEQFF.